Listed below are T cell receptor beta chains from one sample, sequenced in a study of cytomegalovirus exposure and HLA in healthy donors. TCRdb keeps only in-frame clones here, not all; method: immunoSEQ multiplex PCR. In the table there are about 150,000 clones, over 70% of which are singletons. Input material: PBMCs. The receptors were gathered from a man aged 45-65 years in good health and CMV-seropositive. Both conserved end residues are part of each CDR3. The D gene is left open where the match is weak. Clone size, where shown, is once, few, many, or a class for clones that have expanded.

TRBV5-5	NA	NA	TRBJ1-2	CASSDGQLYGYTF	TGTGCCAGCAGCGATGGACAGCTCTATGGCTACACCTTC
TRBV9	NA	NA	TRBJ1-1	CASSVGRSNTEAFF	TGTGCCAGCAGCGTAGGCAGGTCGAACACTGAAGCTTTCTTT
TRBV2	few	NA	TRBJ1-1	CASRRVSNTEAFF	TGTGCCAGCAGGCGGGTGTCGAACACTGAAGCTTTCTTT
TRBV11-3	NA	TRBD2	TRBJ2-1	CASSFRGGNEQFF	TGTGCCAGCAGCTTCCGGGGGGGAAATGAGCAGTTCTTC
TRBV28	NA	NA	TRBJ1-3	CASSLGQSGNTIYF	TGTGCCAGCAGCCTGGGGCAGTCTGGAAACACCATATATTTT
TRBV5-6	NA	TRBD1	TRBJ2-2	CASGRDSHGELFF	TGTGCCAGCGGCCGGGACAGTCACGGGGAGCTGTTTTTT
TRBV29-1	few	TRBD1	TRBJ2-2	CSTGQAAGELFF	TGCAGCACAGGACAGGCCGCCGGGGAGCTGTTTTTT
TRBV2	NA	TRBD1	TRBJ1-5	CASSLDRASNQPQHF	TGTGCCAGCAGCCTCGACAGGGCAAGCAATCAGCCCCAGCATTTT
TRBV28	NA	TRBD2	TRBJ2-1	CASRPPRLAGVNEQFF	TGTGCCAGCAGACCCCCCCGGCTAGCGGGAGTCAATGAGCAGTTCTTC
TRBV28	NA	NA	TRBJ1-2	CASRPGGANYGYTF	TGTGCCAGCAGGCCCGGGGGGGCTAACTATGGCTACACCTTC
TRBV29-1	NA	NA	TRBJ1-1	CSVEIVQSQAFF	TGCAGCGTTGAAATAGTACAGTCCCAAGCTTTCTTT
TRBV7-8	once	NA	TRBJ1-5	CASSADRNQPQHF	TGTGCCAGCAGCGCAGACAGGAATCAGCCCCAGCATTTT
TRBV28	NA	NA	TRBJ1-2	CASSPNALLLRPGFGYTF	TGTGCCAGCAGCCCGAACGCCCTTCTCCTACGTCCAGGGTTTGGCTACACCTTC
TRBV4-1	NA	NA	TRBJ2-5	CASSPDTPRETQYF	TGCGCCAGCAGCCCGGACACCCCGCGGGAGACCCAGTACTTC
TRBV6-5	once	TRBD2	TRBJ2-7	CASRRAGTIYEQYF	TGTGCCAGCAGGAGAGCGGGGACGATATACGAGCAGTACTTC
TRBV7-7	NA	TRBD2	TRBJ2-5	CASSSGLAVETQYF	TGTGCTAGCAGCTCCGGACTAGCGGTAGAGACCCAGTACTTC
TRBV30	few	TRBD2	TRBJ2-3	CAWSSHPAGGVRKQYF	TGTGCCTGGAGTTCGCACCCGGCGGGGGGGGTTCGGAAGCAGTATTTT
TRBV9	NA	TRBD2	TRBJ2-7	CASSVGEAGGIYEQYF	TGTGCCAGCAGCGTAGGAGAGGCGGGGGGGATCTACGAGCAGTACTTC
TRBV7-2	NA	NA	TRBJ2-7	CASSQSKIAYEQYF	TGTGCCAGCAGCCAATCAAAAATAGCCTACGAGCAGTACTTC
TRBV11-2	NA	NA	TRBJ2-7	CASSLGRTGTSYEQYF	TGTGCCAGCAGCTTAGGTAGGACTGGTACCAGCTACGAGCAGTACTTC
TRBV11-2	NA	NA	TRBJ1-6	CASSLGVSRNSPLHF	TGTGCCAGCAGCTTAGGAGTGTCACGGAATTCACCCCTCCACTTT
TRBV18	NA	TRBD1	TRBJ1-6	CASSPRSGQALSALHF	TGTGCCAGCTCACCCAGGTCGGGACAGGCCCTCTCGGCCCTCCACTTT
TRBV5-5	NA	TRBD1	TRBJ2-1	CASSLAQGAYNEQFF	TGTGCCAGCAGCTTGGCCCAGGGGGCATACAATGAGCAGTTCTTC
TRBV9	NA	NA	TRBJ1-5	CASSVAGVDQPQHF	TGTGCCAGCAGCGTAGCAGGGGTGGATCAGCCCCAGCATTTT
TRBV7-2	NA	TRBD1	TRBJ2-5	CASSLGPGQGQETQYF	TGTGCCAGCAGCTTAGGTCCGGGACAGGGCCAAGAGACCCAGTACTTC
TRBV28	NA	TRBD1	TRBJ2-2	CASSFYSRTGGVSTGELFF	TGTGCCAGCAGTTTTTACTCCCGGACAGGGGGAGTTAGCACCGGGGAGCTGTTTTTT
TRBV28	NA	TRBD2	TRBJ2-3	CASSLFTSGSRADTQYF	TGTGCCAGCAGTTTATTTACTAGCGGGAGTAGGGCAGATACGCAGTATTTT
TRBV6-1	NA	TRBD2	TRBJ2-5	CASRRGGTQETQYF	TGTGCCAGCCGCCGGGGGGGAACACAAGAGACCCAGTACTTC
TRBV10-3	NA	TRBD1	TRBJ1-2	CAISSPGGAPYGYTF	TGTGCCATCAGTTCACCAGGGGGCGCTCCCTATGGCTACACCTTC
TRBV29-1	once	TRBD1	TRBJ2-1	CSVEDPDRGNEQFF	TGCAGCGTTGAAGATCCGGACAGGGGTAATGAGCAGTTCTTC
TRBV28	NA	NA	TRBJ2-5	CASSSGGLETQYF	TGTGCCAGCAGTAGTGGGGGGTTGGAGACCCAGTACTTC
TRBV7-3	once	NA	TRBJ2-1	CASSLDRFSYNEQFF	TGTGCCAGCAGTTTAGACAGGTTCTCCTACAATGAGCAGTTCTTC
TRBV28	NA	NA	TRBJ2-7	CASSLEGLSGITGEQYF	TGTGCCAGCAGTTTAGAGGGTCTATCCGGGATAACTGGTGAGCAGTACTTC
TRBV5-1	NA	TRBD1	TRBJ2-6	CASSLRPGTGSLLPTGANVLTF	TGCGCCAGCAGCTTGAGGCCGGGGACAGGATCTTTATTGCCTACTGGGGCCAACGTCCTGACTTTC
TRBV10-3	few	NA	TRBJ2-7	CAMSSGQSYEQYF	TGTGCCATGTCATCTGGACAGTCCTACGAGCAGTACTTC
TRBV30	NA	TRBD1	TRBJ2-7	CAGGQYYEQYF	TGTGCCGGGGGACAGTACTACGAGCAGTACTTC